This TCR beta chain was sequenced in a study of cytomegalovirus exposure and HLA in healthy donors. About the research overall: In terms of ancestry, the Caucasian-associated cluster contained roughly 81% of the approximately 400 genotyped donors. Points from the study as a whole: According to the study, around 150 TCR beta chains were cytomegalovirus-associated. Near-uniform donor sequencing depth was presumed by presence/absence analyses.

The PCR was carried out with 60 Vbeta primers and 13 Jbeta primers. The data were produced by immunoSEQ multiplex PCR, yet TCRdb's version contains in-frame clones alone and is incomplete. The data hold fewer than 200,000 clones, with over 60% observed a single time. In regard to this clone: Its antigen is unknown.

Germline V gene sequence: CDR1 LNHDA, CDR2 SQIVND (reference sequence). V dropped 8 bases and J dropped 9 bases, with 20 bases sitting between them. The length of the CDR3 is 13 residues. The source material was PBMCs. The J gene is TRBJ2-7, the V gene TRBV19; weak D call: TRBD1 (6 bases). This clonotype was obtained from a woman aged 25 to 39 in good health and CMV-seronegative. In DNA form, the CDR3 reads TGTGCCAGTGGACCCCGCGACAGGCGAGGGCAGTACTTC. Its protein product is CASGPRDRRGQYF.